This passage covers 20 T cell receptor beta chains from one sample sequenced in a study of human T cells and chemical hapten exposure. This sample's time point: patch test 2, 6 weeks after DPC sensitization. Stated treatment: therapeutic diphenylcyclopropenone sensitization with weekly scalp DPC. TCRdb used MiXCR to reprocess the RACE reads, holding one entry per CDR3 protein. The profile shows about 110,000 distinct CDR3 sequences, roughly 10% of them singletons. This sample comprised whole blood, obtained in connection with sensitization to the hapten diphenylcyclopropenone (DPC). These receptors were collected from a middle-aged woman with alopecia areata. Some clones in this sample may be carry-over from other donors' samples.

V is TRBV6-5 and J is TRBJ2-2; 8 bases map to TRBD2. The V gene end was trimmed by 2 bases and the J gene end by 5 bases; junction bases not matched to a gene: 10. From germline, CDR1 is MNHEY and CDR2 SVGAGI. CDR3 length equals 17 residues. DNA for the CDR3: TGTGCCAGCAGTTACGGGTTCGGGACTAGAAGGACCGGGGAGCTGTTTTTT. Its protein product is CASSYGFGTRRTGELFF.

This rearrangement joins TRBV20-1 to TRBJ1-1; the D gene is possibly TRBD1 (5 bases). Trimming removed 3 bases from V and 4 bases from J, with 12 bases in between. The germline V gene encodes CDR1 DFQATT and CDR2 SNEGSKA (reference sequence). CDR3 length: 13 amino acids. CDR3: CSASTGEATEAFF. In DNA, the CDR3 is TGCAGTGCTAGTACGGGGGAAGCCACTGAAGCTTTCTTT.

This clonotype was detected a few times. The rearrangement joins TRBV19 to TRBJ2-7; 8 bases match TRBD1. Per the germline V gene, CDR1 is LNHDA and CDR2 is SQIVND (reference sequence). The junction had 7 bases not matched to a gene; V was cut back by 6 bases and J by 0 bases. This CDR3 has 15 amino acids. The CDR3 nucleotides are TGTGCCAGTAGCAACTCCGGGACAGGCTCCTACGAGCAGTACTTC. Its translation: CASSNSGTGSYEQYF.

In this sample, this clonotype turned up many times. The V and J genes are TRBV7-9 and TRBJ2-7, with D maybe TRBD1 (6 bases). The ends were cut back, 2 bases at V and 0 bases at J, with 17 bases in the middle. CDR1 and CDR2 (germline): SEHNR, FQNEAQ (reference sequence). The CDR3 contains 17 residues. CDR3 DNA sequence: TGTGCCAGCAGCTTAAGGCTCAACAGGGCCGACTCCTACGAGCAGTACTTC. Its translation is CASSLRLNRADSYEQYF. The complete variable domain, with remaining parts taken from reference TRBV7-9 and TRBJ2-7, reads DTGVSQNPRHKITKRGQNVTFRCDPISEHNRLYWYRQTLGQGPEFLTYFQNEAQLEKSRLLSDRFSAERPKGSFSTLEIQRTEQGDSAMYLCASSLRLNRADSYEQYFGPGTRLTVT.

V gene TRBV6-2 or TRBV6-3 combines with J gene TRBJ2-4, with D perhaps given as TRBD1 or TRBD2 (6 bases each). Germline V gene lookup returns CDR1 MNHEY and CDR2 SVGEGT. The CDR3 is made up of 16 amino acids. Trimming took 5 bases from V and 3 from J, leaving 17 bases between them. The CDR3: CASSSLGGFDKNIQYF. The CDR3 nucleotides are TGTGCCAGCAGTAGCTTGGGGGGCTTTGACAAAAACATTCAGTACTTC.

The genes are TRBV6-5 and TRBJ2-7, with D perhaps TRBD1 (5 bases). The V and J ends lost 6 bases and 0 bases respectively, with 21 bases between them. Germline CDR1 is MNHEY and CDR2 is SVGAGI. The CDR3 length is 17 residues. The chain's CDR3 is CASRPTTQGTLSYEQYF. The CDR3 DNA follows: TGTGCCAGCAGACCAACTACTCAGGGTACCCTCTCCTACGAGCAGTACTTC.

The J gene is TRBJ2-1, the V gene TRBV13, with TRBD2 matching 10 bases. The trim removed 1 base at V and 0 bases at J, leaving 12 bases unmatched. This CDR3 spans 20 amino acids. Germline V gene lookup returns CDR1 PRHDT and CDR2 FYEKMQ (reference sequence). CDR3 loop: CASSLVRSSGGFRSYNEQFF. DNA of the CDR3: TGTGCCAGCAGCTTAGTTCGCTCTAGCGGGGGTTTTCGCTCCTACAATGAGCAGTTCTTC.

This clonotype occurred many times. Mismatch with germline at one junction end may stem from a read error. The chain joins TRBV6-2 or TRBV6-3 to TRBJ1-1; D perhaps matches TRBD1 (6 bases). Germline V CDR1 and CDR2: MNHEY, SVGEGT. This CDR3 is built from 17 residues. Here the CDR3 reads CASRNGQLFSLNTEVFF. The CDR3 DNA reads TGTGCCAGCAGGAACGGACAGCTTTTTAGTTTGAACACTGAAGTTTTCTTT.

The table lists this clonotype with many counts. V gene TRBV9 combines with J gene TRBJ2-3; D unresolved. The CDR3 sequence is 15 residues long. Germline CDR1 is SGDLS and CDR2 is YYNGEE. V gave up 2 bases and J gave up 5 bases, with 15 bases separating them. CDR3 region: CASSVLSSLGDTQYF. CDR3 sequence (DNA): TGTGCCAGCAGCGTCCTGAGCTCCCTCGGAGATACGCAGTATTTT.

The V and J genes are TRBV9 and TRBJ2-3, with D unclear. Trimming left V 3 bases short and J 6 bases short, with 5 bases between. The CDR3 is 11 residues long. Germline V lookup: CDR1 SGDLS, CDR2 YYNGEE. Here the CDR3 DNA reads TGTGCCAGCAGCGACCATGATACGCAGTATTTT. Translating gives CASSDHDTQYF. Full variable domain (outside the CDR3, taken from reference TRBV9 and TRBJ2-3): DSGVTQTPKHLITATGQRVTLRCSPRSGDLSVYWYQQSLDQGLQFLIQYYNGEERAKGNILERFSAQQFPDLHSELNLSSLELGDSALYFCASSDHDTQYFGPGTRLTVL.

This clonotype was seen repeatedly, ten times or more. The chain employs TRBV28 and TRBJ2-7, with TRBD1 matching over 7 bases. The germline CDR1 and CDR2 sequences are MDHEN and SYDVKM. There are 12 residues in the CDR3. The V gene end was trimmed by 6 bases and the J gene end by 8 bases; junction bases not matched to a gene: 7. The CDR3 DNA reads TGTGCCAGCAGCACGACAGGGTTCCAGCAGTACTTC. Translation: CASSTTGFQQYF.

The DNA of the CDR3 is TGTGCCAGTAGTATTATCACCGGGACAGGGTCCTACGAGCAGTACTTC. Its protein is CASSIITGTGSYEQYF. The V call is TRBV19, the J call TRBJ2-7; 9 bases fit TRBD1. Unmatched junction bases numbered 7, after V lost 3 bases and J lost 1 base. The CDR3 is 16 amino acids. Germline V gene lookup returns CDR1 LNHDA and CDR2 SQIVND (reference sequence).

V gene TRBV7-3 combines with J gene TRBJ2-6, with 7 positions matching TRBD1. The CDR3 length is 15 residues. Germline V CDR1 and CDR2: SGHTA, FQGTGA. V shed 4 bases, J shed 2 bases, and the junction held 2 bases outside the gene matches. This CDR3 reads CASSSTGAGANVLTF. The CDR3 DNA reads TGTGCCAGCAGCTCAACAGGGGCTGGGGCCAACGTCCTGACTTTC.

The sample holds many counts of this clonotype. This sequence joins TRBV12-3 or TRBV12-4 and TRBJ2-5; 10 positions match TRBD2. The CDR3 sequence is 16 residues long. V lost 2 bases and J lost 2; bases outside the gene matches: 5. CDR3 in DNA: TGTGCCAGCAGTTTAAGGCTAGCGGGGGCGCAAGAGACCCAGTACTTC. It codes for CASSLRLAGAQETQYF.

This clonotype was detected ten times or more. The chain couples TRBV4-1 to TRBJ1-4, with D possibly TRBD1 on 5 matching bases. CDR3 length equals 17 residues. CDR1 is MGHRA and CDR2 is YSYEKL in the germline V gene. The V end was cut by 0 bases, the J end by 7 bases, with 18 bases between. The CDR3 protein is CASSQDPGGGISEKLFF. The CDR3 DNA sequence: TGCGCCAGCAGCCAAGATCCTGGGGGAGGTATAAGTGAAAAACTGTTTTTT.

The table lists this clonotype with many counts. The chain carries TRBV27 and TRBJ1-2, with D tentatively TRBD1 (6 bases). Germline V gene sequence: CDR1 MNHEY, CDR2 SMNVEV (reference sequence). Trimming stripped 6 bases from V and 2 bases from J, with 16 bases between. The CDR3 loop spans 15 amino acids. CDR3 protein: CASRFNTGTNYGYTF. The CDR3 coding sequence is TGTGCCAGCAGATTCAATACAGGGACAAACTATGGCTACACCTTC.

This clonotype was seen many times. The chain recombines TRBV7-9 with TRBJ2-1, with D unclear. The V end lost 3 bases, the J end lost 8 bases, and 5 bases lay between the germline ends. Germline V lookup: CDR1 SEHNR, CDR2 FQNEAQ (reference sequence). The CDR3 spans 11 residues. CDR3 sequence (DNA): TGTGCCAGCAGCTTTACGGATGAGCAGTTCTTC. It encodes CASSFTDEQFF.

This clonotype was found a few times. The rearrangement joins TRBV5-3 to TRBJ1-6, with D uncertain. TRBV5-3 is an ORF, and what it does is uncertain. With 3 bases removed from V and 0 bases from J, the gap between germline ends came to 19 bases. The CDR3 has 19 amino acids. The CDR3, as DNA: TGTGCCAGAAGCTACGGACGGTATTCCCTCCACTCCTATAATTCACCCCTCCACTTT. Encoded protein: CARSYGRYSLHSYNSPLHF.

This clonotype has only one observation. Possible read error: a much larger clone is one base away. The chain has TRBV12-3 or TRBV12-4 and TRBJ1-5, with D unresolved. The length of the CDR3 is 16 residues. Trimming removed 1 base from V and 2 bases from J, with 12 bases in between. The CDR3 coding sequence is TGTGCCAGCAGTTTAGGGGAGGGCCAGGGCAATCAGCCCCAGCATTTT. It yields the protein CASSLGEGQGNQPQHF.

Points on this clonotype: With a much larger clone just one base away, this may be a read error. This CDR3 fails to terminate in the conserved phenylalanine or tryptophan, so it likely reflects a read error. The chain carries TRBV19 and TRBJ2-6, with D perhaps matching TRBD2 (5 bases). The CDR3 covers 15 residues. Looked up from germline, CDR1 is LNHDA and CDR2 is SQIVND (reference sequence). V lost 5 bases, J lost 0 bases, and 8 bases lay in between. For the CDR3, the DNA is TGTGCCAGTAGTGTAGGGAGCTCTGGGGCCAACGTCCTGACTCTC. Protein: CASSVGSSGANVLTL.